Detailed here is one TCR beta chain. Its antigen is not identified. The same CDR3 also results from other DNA sequences found in this sample. This entry belongs to a study of cytomegalovirus exposure and HLA in healthy donors. Study summary: The 95 to 150 validation repertoires used the same platform as the roughly 670 first-cohort repertoires, a later analysis reported.

Method: immunoSEQ multiplex PCR; TCRdb's copy keeps in-frame clones and lacks some. The sample lists over 250,000 clones, 65% to 90% occurring once. The CDR3 runs 13 residues. Germline CDR1 SGDLS, CDR2 YYNGEE. The germline V and J ends were trimmed by 0 bases and 8 bases, with 11 bases remaining between them. General study findings and limits: According to the study, 160 or so TCR beta chains were cytomegalovirus-associated. For cytomegalovirus status, the classifier reportedly gave diagnoses with high specificity and sensitivity.

This rearrangement joins TRBV9 to TRBJ1-2; D might be TRBD1 (5 bases). Specimen: PBMCs. The clonotype was recovered from a woman between 18 and 29 years old in good health and CMV-seronegative. CDR3 region: CASSVVGGDGYTF. In DNA form, the CDR3 reads TGTGCCAGCAGCGTAGTGGGCGGGGACGGCTACACCTTC.